A selection of T cell receptor beta chains follows, all from one sample in a study of cytomegalovirus exposure and HLA in healthy donors. The repertoire was sequenced with immunoSEQ multiplex PCR; TCRdb's copy has only in-frame clones and lacks some. The table for this sample gives 150,000 to 200,000 clones. The specimen sequenced was PBMCs. These receptors originate from a young man in good health and CMV-seronegative. CDR3s include the opening cysteine and the closing phenylalanine or tryptophan. The D gene is left open where the match is weak.

j_call d_call v_call cdr3_nt cdr3_aa
TRBJ2-5 . TRBV20-1 TGCAGTGAAATAGGCGGGGAGACCCAGTACTTC CSEIGGETQYF
TRBJ2-1 TRBD2 TRBV5-1 TGCGCCAGCAGCTTGGACACTAGCGGCAACAATGAGCAGTTCTTC CASSLDTSGNNEQFF
TRBJ2-5 . TRBV5-6 TGTGCCAGCAGCTTGGAGGCAGGGAAAAAAGAGACCCAGTACTTC CASSLEAGKKETQYF
TRBJ2-5 . TRBV15 TGTGCCACCAGCAGAGATCGCCGAGGGGAGACCCAGTACTTC CATSRDRRGETQYF
TRBJ2-1 . TRBV21-1 TGTGCCAGCAGTTTAGGGGAGGGAGAGGACTACAATGAGCAGTTCTTC CASSLGEGEDYNEQFF
TRBJ1-1 . TRBV29-1 TGCAGCCCCCGCCGGGGGGCGCAGGACACTGAAGCTTTCTTT CSPRRGAQDTEAFF
TRBJ2-7 TRBD1 TRBV5-1 TGCGCCAGCAGCCCCTCGCCCGGGACAGCTTACGAGCAGTACTTC CASSPSPGTAYEQYF
TRBJ1-3 . TRBV6-6 TGTGCCAGCAGTTATCCAGGGTCCGGAAACACCATATATTTT CASSYPGSGNTIYF
TRBJ2-2 . TRBV28 TGTGCCAGCAGTAATGGGCTAGCCGACCTCACCGGGGAGCTGTTTTTT CASSNGLADLTGELFF
TRBJ1-2 . TRBV6-1 TGTGCCAGCATCGTAGGGGTCGGCTATGGCTACACCTTC CASIVGVGYGYTF
TRBJ2-1 TRBD1 TRBV5-1 TGCGCCAGCAGCTTATACCGGGACAGGGCTAAAAGGGGCTCCTACAATGAGCAGTTCTTC CASSLYRDRAKRGSYNEQFF
TRBJ2-2 . TRBV21-1 TGTGCCAGCAGCTTTCCTCCGGGACTAGCGTACGGGGAGCTGTTTTTT CASSFPPGLAYGELFF
TRBJ2-7 TRBD2 TRBV25-1 TGTGCCAGCTGGGGGACTACACCCTACGAGCAGTACTTC CASWGTTPYEQYF
TRBJ1-2 . TRBV10-2 TGCGCCAGTAACGGGGGTTTTGAGGGCTACACCTTC CASNGGFEGYTF
TRBJ1-1 . TRBV5-4 TGTGCCAGCAGCTTCGGGCAGGGGATAAGCGAAGCTTTCTTT CASSFGQGISEAFF
TRBJ2-3 . TRBV6-4 TGTGCCAGCAGCCCGGGAATCACAGATACGCAGTATTTT CASSPGITDTQYF
TRBJ1-1 TRBD1 TRBV5-4 TGTGCCAGCCGCAAGGGGGCGGGGAACACTGAAGCTTTCTTT CASRKGAGNTEAFF
TRBJ1-1 . TRBV28 TGTGCCTGCAAGGGATGGGGAGGAGGGGACACTGAAGCTTTCTTT CACKGWGGGDTEAFF
TRBJ1-2 . TRBV15 TGTGCCACCAGATACAGCAGTTCTAACTATGGCTACACCTTC CATRYSSSNYGYTF
TRBJ2-7 TRBD1 TRBV5-1 TGCGCCAGCAGCTTGGAGTTTAGGACAGGGGGTCGAGAGCAGTACTTC CASSLEFRTGGREQYF
TRBJ1-2 TRBD1 TRBV18 TGTGCCAGCTCACCGGAGACAGGGTTGAATGGCTACACCTTC CASSPETGLNGYTF
TRBJ2-2 . TRBV6-1 TGTGCCAGCGTCTGGCGGGAGAACACCGGGGAGCTGTTTTTT CASVWRENTGELFF
TRBJ2-7 TRBD2 TRBV5-4 TGTGCCAGCAGCGGGGGGCAGCGGGAGTTGGGCTACGAGCAGTACTTC CASSGGQRELGYEQYF
TRBJ2-7 . TRBV2 TGTGCCAGCAGGATCCTAGCCTACGAGCAGTACTTC CASRILAYEQYF
TRBJ2-1 TRBD2 TRBV9 TGTGCCAGCAGCGTAGCGATAGCGGGAAAACATGAGCAGTTCTTC CASSVAIAGKHEQFF
TRBJ1-5 . TRBV19 TGTGCCAGTAACCTCGGGGACTACAGCAATCAGCCCCAGCATTTT CASNLGDYSNQPQHF
TRBJ2-1 . TRBV9 TGTGCCAGCAGCGTAGGAAACAGCCCCAATGAGCAGTTCTTC CASSVGNSPNEQFF
TRBJ2-7 TRBD1 TRBV11-3 TGTGCCAGCAGCTACACCTCGGGACAGGGCTACGAGCAGTACTTC CASSYTSGQGYEQYF
TRBJ2-3 TRBD2 TRBV2 TGTGCCAGCAGTTTCGGGAGGGCGGCAGATACGCAGTATTTT CASSFGRAADTQYF
TRBJ1-1 TRBD1 TRBV30 TGTGCCTGGAAAACGCAGGGGGACACTGAAGCTTTCTTT CAWKTQGDTEAFF
TRBJ1-2 . TRBV15 TGTGCCACCAGCGAGGACGGCTCGGGGGATGGCTACACCTTC CATSEDGSGDGYTF
TRBJ1-1 . TRBV27 TGTGCCAGCAGTTTTGCCAGGGGAAACACTGAAGCTTTCTTT CASSFARGNTEAFF
TRBJ1-4 . TRBV4-2 TGTGCCAGCAGCCAAGTAAGGGGTGAAAAACTGTTTTTT CASSQVRGEKLFF
TRBJ1-2 . TRBV28 TGTGCCAGCAGTTCAGGGGTTGAAGGCTACACCTTC CASSSGVEGYTF
TRBJ1-1 . TRBV28 TGTGCCAGCAGTTCTCTCGTGGGGGCGGCCGAAGCTTTCTTT CASSSLVGAAEAFF
TRBJ2-1 TRBD2 TRBV27 TGTGCCAGCAGGGGACTAGCGGGATTGTCCTACAATGAGCAGTTCTTC CASRGLAGLSYNEQFF
TRBJ1-1 . TRBV20-1 TGCAGTGCTAGAGGGCGGACAGAAGCTTTCTTT CSARGRTEAFF
TRBJ1-2 . TRBV11-1 TGTGCCAGCAGCTTAGATGCCGGGGACTATGGCTACACCTTC CASSLDAGDYGYTF
TRBJ2-3 TRBD1 TRBV7-7 TGTGCCAGCAGCTTGGGACAGGGGCCAGATACGCAGTATTTT CASSLGQGPDTQYF
TRBJ2-7 . TRBV21-1 TGTGCCAGCAGCAAACAAGCGGGAGCCCTGCTTAGGAGCTCCTACGAGCAGTACTTC CASSKQAGALLRSSYEQYF
TRBJ1-1 . TRBV29-1 TGCAGCGTCAAAGGACAGCACACTGAAGCTTTCTTT CSVKGQHTEAFF
TRBJ1-5 . TRBV30 TGTGCCTGGAGTGAATTACAGGGTCTACAGCCCCAGCATTTT CAWSELQGLQPQHF
TRBJ1-5 TRBD1 TRBV6-1 TGTGCCAGCAGTAGACAGGGATACAATCAGCCCCAGCATTTT CASSRQGYNQPQHF
TRBJ2-1 TRBD2 TRBV5-6 TGTGCCAGCAGCTTTCGGGAGGGCTTTAATGAGCAGTTCTTC CASSFREGFNEQFF
TRBJ1-1 . TRBV9 TGTGCCAGCAGCCTAGGGGGGGGCACTGAAGCTTTCTTT CASSLGGGTEAFF
TRBJ2-5 . TRBV5-1 TGCGCCAGCAGCTTGGGGCAGGTTGAACAGACCCAGTACTTC CASSLGQVEQTQYF
TRBJ1-1 . TRBV5-1 TGCGCCAGCAGCTTGGTCGCCGGGAACACTGAAGCTTTCTTT CASSLVAGNTEAFF
TRBJ2-3 TRBD2 TRBV2 TGTGCCAGCAGAAGACTAGCGGGAGATGGATTAGATACGCAGTATTTT CASRRLAGDGLDTQYF
TRBJ1-1 . TRBV11-3 TGTGCCAGCAGCTTAGTACAGGGAACTGAAGCTTTCTTT CASSLVQGTEAFF
TRBJ2-1 . TRBV5-4 TGTGCCAGCAGCCCCCCTTCAGGCCAGCCCAATGAGCAGTTCTTC CASSPPSGQPNEQFF
TRBJ1-1 . TRBV5-1 TGCGCCAGCACCGCGGACTCCTACACTGAAGCTTTCTTT CASTADSYTEAFF
TRBJ2-7 . TRBV28 TGTGCCAGCGGTGCTCCGGAGAGAAACTACGAGCAGTACTTC CASGAPERNYEQYF
TRBJ1-1 . TRBV25-1 TGTGCCAGCAGTGAATGGGGGGAGATTAAGGAAGCTTTCTTT CASSEWGEIKEAFF
TRBJ2-7 TRBD2 TRBV5-6 TGTGCCAGCAGCCCCGCTAGCGGGACTGAATACGAGCAGTACTTC CASSPASGTEYEQYF
TRBJ2-6 . TRBV5-1 TGCGCCAGCAGCTATGCCGGGACTGGGGCCAACGTCCTGACTTTC CASSYAGTGANVLTF
TRBJ2-3 TRBD2 TRBV11-3 TGTGCCAGCAGCTCTGACGGACTAGCGGGCGCAGATACGCAGTATTTT CASSSDGLAGADTQYF
TRBJ2-7 . TRBV5-1 TGCGCCAGCAGCGCCTTTTTAGGGGCCGAGCAGTACTTC CASSAFLGAEQYF
TRBJ1-4 TRBD1 TRBV19 TGTGCCAGCGGACAGGGAACGCCAACTAATGAAAAACTGTTTTTT CASGQGTPTNEKLFF
TRBJ2-7 TRBD2 TRBV6-1 TGTGCCAGCAGTGAATCCCTAGCGGGAGTCTACGAGCAGTACTTC CASSESLAGVYEQYF